A selection of T cell receptor beta chains follows, all from one sample in a study of PD-L1 blockade in urothelial cancer. Clones were sequenced by immunoSEQ multiplex PCR, and TCRdb holds only the in-frame ones, with some missing. The data contain around 32,000 clones, about 87% of them singletons. This specimen was PBMCs, taken around atezolizumab (anti-PD-L1) treatment. Receptors were obtained from a man aged 50 or older with urothelial cancer. Each CDR3 is given with its conserved first and last residue. A D gene is named only where the DNA matches it firmly. Not every row has a clone size; where given, it reads once, few, many or a size class.

>TRBD2|TRBV5-6|TRBJ2-2|once
CASSLAVLAGEVTGELFF
TGTGCCAGCAGCTTGGCCGTGCTAGCGGGGGAAGTGACCGGGGAGCTGTTTTTT
>TRBD1|TRBV7-9|TRBJ2-3|once
CASSPRDRGTTDTQYF
TGTGCCAGCAGCCCCCGCGACAGGGGGACCACAGATACGCAGTATTTT
>.|TRBV28|TRBJ1-2|once
CASSPRGGSRNYGYTF
TGTGCCAGCAGCCCCCGGGGGGGGAGTCGTAACTATGGCTACACCTTC
>.|TRBV27|TRBJ2-7|.
CASSVFFNSYEQYF
TGTGCCAGCAGCGTCTTCTTTAACTCCTACGAGCAGTACTTC
>TRBD2|TRBV5-1|TRBJ2-1|.
CASSFGGSGSFNEQFF
TGCGCCAGCAGCTTCGGGGGTAGCGGGAGTTTCAATGAGCAGTTCTTC
>TRBD1|TRBV11-3|TRBJ2-5|once
CASSPGASGGIETQYF
TGTGCCAGCAGCCCAGGGGCATCAGGGGGCATCGAGACCCAGTACTTC
>TRBD2|TRBV5-1|TRBJ2-3|.
CASSLDLAGGLTQYF
TGCGCCAGCAGCTTGGATCTAGCGGGGGGGCTTACGCAGTATTTT
>.|TRBV6-5|TRBJ1-1|.
CASRPGGNTEAFF
TGTGCCAGCAGACCCGGCGGGAACACTGAAGCTTTCTTT
>TRBD1|TRBV9|TRBJ2-1|.
CASSPGMGQGAGEQFF
TGTGCCAGCAGCCCTGGGATGGGACAGGGGGCAGGTGAGCAGTTCTTC
>.|TRBV11-3|TRBJ2-7|.
CASSIGGTYEQYF
TGTGCCAGCAGTATAGGGGGAACCTACGAGCAGTACTTC
>TRBD1|TRBV5-4|TRBJ1-2|.
CASSWEGQGAGYGYTF
TGTGCCAGCAGCTGGGAGGGACAGGGGGCTGGCTATGGCTACACCTTC
>TRBD2|TRBV10-2|TRBJ2-3|.
CASSESSYSGGGPDTQYF
TGCGCCAGCAGTGAGTCTTCTTATAGCGGGGGTGGGCCAGATACGCAGTATTTT
>TRBD2|TRBV29-1|TRBJ2-5|.
CSVAQGGGSRNQETQYF
TGCAGCGTTGCCCAGGGTGGCGGGAGCCGGAACCAAGAGACCCAGTACTTC
>TRBD1|TRBV4-3|TRBJ2-1|.
CASSPSAPYGTAYNEQFF
TGCGCCAGCAGCCCCTCAGCCCCTTACGGGACAGCATACAATGAGCAGTTCTTC
>TRBD1|TRBV9|TRBJ1-4|.
CASSETGSNEKLFF
TGTGCCAGCAGCGAGACAGGGAGTAATGAAAAACTGTTTTTT
>TRBD2|TRBV11-3|TRBJ2-1|.
CASSSPRSLAGSNSYNEQFF
TGTGCCAGCAGCTCCCCCCGGTCACTAGCGGGCTCCAACTCCTACAATGAGCAGTTCTTC
>.|TRBV6-4|TRBJ2-1|once
CASSDWSKDLNEQFF
TGTGCCAGCAGTGACTGGTCTAAAGATCTCAATGAGCAGTTCTTC
>.|TRBV11-2|TRBJ1-3|.
CASSLFLGLAGGNTIYF
TGTGCCAGCAGCTTATTTTTAGGTCTGGCAGGTGGAAACACCATATATTTT
>TRBD2|TRBV7-2|TRBJ2-3|.
CASSFKAGADTQYF
TGTGCCAGCAGCTTTAAAGCGGGAGCAGATACGCAGTATTTT
>.|TRBV2|TRBJ2-7|.
CASSEYGVQQYF
TGTGCCAGCAGTGAATACGGAGTACAGCAGTACTTC
>.|TRBV19|TRBJ2-7|.
CASSIRDSGSGQGYEQYF
TGTGCCAGTAGTATCCGGGACTCGGGATCCGGGCAGGGCTACGAGCAGTACTTC
>.|TRBV27|TRBJ1-2|.
CASSSLLGQNGYTF
TGTGCCAGCAGTTCGCTCTTGGGGCAGAACGGCTACACCTTC
>TRBD1|TRBV29-1|TRBJ1-2|.
CRILGTDYGYTF
TGCAGAATTTTAGGGACAGACTATGGCTACACCTTC
>.|TRBV15|TRBJ1-5|.
CATSQGVVSNQPQHF
TGTGCCACCAGCCAAGGGGTGGTGAGCAATCAGCCCCAGCATTTT
>TRBD1|TRBV5-1|TRBJ2-7|.
CASSLQGLMEQYF
TGCGCCAGCAGCTTACAGGGGTTGATGGAGCAGTACTTC
>.|TRBV14|TRBJ1-4|.
CASSQQVGKNEKLFF
TGTGCCAGCAGCCAACAGGTCGGGAAAAATGAAAAACTGTTTTTT
>.|TRBV19|TRBJ2-7|.
CASTSGGYEQYF
.
>.|TRBV16|TRBJ2-5|.
CASSQLSGGETQYF
TGTGCCAGCAGCCAATTATCAGGAGGGGAGACCCAGTACTTC
>TRBD1|TRBV12-5|TRBJ2-7|.
CASGSGTGGTRLYEQYF
TGTGCTAGTGGTTCCGGGACAGGGGGCACCCGACTATACGAGCAGTACTTC
>.|TRBV4-3|TRBJ2-7|.
CASSQSYRDYYEQYF
TGCGCCAGCAGCCAAAGCTACAGGGACTACTACGAGCAGTACTTC
>TRBD2|TRBV7-2|TRBJ2-3|.
CASSLYGTSGASTDTQYF
TGTGCCAGCAGCTTATACGGGACTAGCGGAGCTAGCACAGATACGCAGTATTTT
>.|TRBV7-8|TRBJ2-3|.
CASSPISSALTDTQYF
TGTGCCAGCAGCCCTATTTCTAGCGCCCTCACAGATACGCAGTATTTT
>TRBD2|TRBV9|TRBJ2-7|.
CASSPPSGTSFEQYF
TGTGCCAGCAGCCCCCCCTCCGGGACTAGCTTCGAGCAGTACTTC
>TRBD1|TRBV19|TRBJ1-4|few
CASSRDRRGNNEKLFF
TGTGCCAGTAGCCGGGACAGGCGCGGGAATAATGAAAAACTGTTTTTT
>TRBD1|TRBV18|TRBJ1-5|.
CASSPRTGGENQPQHF
TGTGCCAGCTCACCACGGACAGGGGGCGAGAATCAGCCCCAGCATTTT
>TRBD1|TRBV5-1|TRBJ2-5|.
CATKGGFQETQYF
TGCGCCACTAAAGGGGGCTTTCAAGAGACCCAGTACTTC
>TRBD2|TRBV9|TRBJ2-1|.
CASSLSGVSDEQFF
TGTGCCAGCAGCCTTAGCGGGGTATCCGATGAGCAGTTCTTC
>TRBD2|TRBV25-1|TRBJ2-3|.
CASSVTSGGPKTDTQYF
TGTGCCAGCAGTGTCACTAGCGGGGGGCCAAAAACAGATACGCAGTATTTT
>.|TRBV20-1|TRBJ2-1|.
CSAAGYNEQFF
TGCAGTGCTGCGGGGTACAATGAGCAGTTCTTC
>TRBD1|TRBV7-2|TRBJ2-2|few
CASSTQGASTGELFF
TGTGCCAGCAGCACACAGGGGGCGAGCACCGGGGAGCTGTTTTTT
>TRBD1|TRBV19|TRBJ2-7|.
CASSNRQGDYEQYF
TGTGCCAGTAGTAACCGGCAGGGGGACTACGAGCAGTACTTC
>.|TRBV27|TRBJ2-3|.
CASSSVITGTDTQYF
TGTGCCAGCAGTTCCGTCATTACAGGGACCGATACGCAGTATTTT
>TRBD2|TRBV5-1|TRBJ2-7|.
CASSWGYGRSYEQYF
TGCGCCAGCAGCTGGGGGTACGGGAGGTCCTACGAGCAGTACTTC
>TRBD2|TRBV7-3|TRBJ2-3|.
CASSRGLAGGTSTDTQYF
TGTGCCAGCAGCCGGGGACTAGCGGGGGGCACTAGCACAGATACGCAGTATTTT
>TRBD1|TRBV6-5|TRBJ2-7|once
CASSRQVQGAGEQYF
TGTGCCAGCAGCCGTCAGGTACAGGGGGCTGGAGAGCAGTACTTC
>.|TRBV9|TRBJ2-3|.
CASSVDGVSDTQYF
TGTGCCAGCAGCGTAGATGGAGTTTCAGATACGCAGTATTTT
>TRBD2|TRBV5-1|TRBJ2-1|.
CASYRLAASSYNEQFF
TGCGCCAGCTACCGACTAGCGGCGAGCTCCTACAATGAGCAGTTCTTC
>TRBD2|TRBV16|TRBJ2-7|.
CASSQLLAGSSYEQYF
TGTGCCAGCAGCCAATTACTAGCGGGGAGCTCCTACGAGCAGTACTTC
>.|TRBV6-1|TRBJ1-3|once
CASSELTSTGNTIYF
TGTGCCAGCAGTGAATTGACTAGCACGGGAAACACCATATATTTT
>.|TRBV2|TRBJ1-5|.
CASSEGGGYSNQPQHF
TGTGCCAGCAGTGAAGGGGGAGGATATAGCAATCAGCCCCAGCATTTT
>.|TRBV7-2|TRBJ2-5|.
CASSLGGSAQETQYF
TGTGCCAGCAGCTTAGGTGGTAGCGCCCAAGAGACCCAGTACTTC